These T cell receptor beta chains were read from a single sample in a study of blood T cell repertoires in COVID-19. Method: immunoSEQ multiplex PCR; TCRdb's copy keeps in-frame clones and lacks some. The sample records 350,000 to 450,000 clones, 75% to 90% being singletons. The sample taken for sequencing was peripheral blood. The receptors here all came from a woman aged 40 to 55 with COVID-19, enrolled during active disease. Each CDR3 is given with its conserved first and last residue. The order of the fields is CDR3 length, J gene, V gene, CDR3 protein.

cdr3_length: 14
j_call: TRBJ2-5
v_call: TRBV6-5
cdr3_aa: CASGGLAGGETQYF

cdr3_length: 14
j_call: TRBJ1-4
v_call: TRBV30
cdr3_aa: CAWSGQAYNEKLFF

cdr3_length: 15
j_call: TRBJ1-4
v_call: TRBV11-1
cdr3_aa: CASSLASVPNEKLFF

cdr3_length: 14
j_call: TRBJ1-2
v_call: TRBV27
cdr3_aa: CASSLGALTDGYTF

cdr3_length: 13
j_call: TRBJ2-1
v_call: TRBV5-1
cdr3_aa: CASSLLTDNEQFF

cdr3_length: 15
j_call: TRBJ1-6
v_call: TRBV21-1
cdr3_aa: CASSDSGPTLSPLHF

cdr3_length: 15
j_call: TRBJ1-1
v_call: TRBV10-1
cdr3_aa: CASNRLRDLNTEAFF

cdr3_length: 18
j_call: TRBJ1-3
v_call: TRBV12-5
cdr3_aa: CASGFLSRDRDSGNTIYF

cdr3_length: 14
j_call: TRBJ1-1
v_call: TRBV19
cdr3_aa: CASSIMSGDTEAFF

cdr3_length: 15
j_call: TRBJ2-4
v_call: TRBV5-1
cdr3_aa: CASRIAGGPGNIQYF

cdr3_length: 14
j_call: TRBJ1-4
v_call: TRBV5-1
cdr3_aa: CASTPSSWEEKLFF

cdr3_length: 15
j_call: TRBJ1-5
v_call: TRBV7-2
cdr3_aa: CASSSTRGNNQPQHF

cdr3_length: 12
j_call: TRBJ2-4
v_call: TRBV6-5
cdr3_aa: CASSLGTRSFNF

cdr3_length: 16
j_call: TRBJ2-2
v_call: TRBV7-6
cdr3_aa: CASSFPSGSNTGELFF

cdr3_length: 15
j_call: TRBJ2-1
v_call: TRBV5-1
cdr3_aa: CASSPGTSGYNEQFF

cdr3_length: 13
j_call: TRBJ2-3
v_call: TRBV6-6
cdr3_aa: CASRLLGGDTQYF

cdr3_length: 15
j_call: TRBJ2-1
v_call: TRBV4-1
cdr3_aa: CASSERDRGIDEQFF